The 2 T cell receptor beta chains in this list originate from one sample, sequenced in a study of identical twins. TCRdb reprocessed the 5' RACE reads with MiXCR, giving one entry per CDR3 protein. The sample holds approximately 490,000 distinct CDR3 sequences, 20% to 25% seen once. These same records also appear under a second study, on yellow fever vaccine responses in identical twins.

The sample taken for sequencing was CD4+ T cells sorted from blood. Receptors originate from a young woman in good health.

For this clonotype: An end of the junction differs from the germline gene, which may be a read error. The CDR3 here is CASSQDRRPPTDTRYF. In DNA, the CDR3 is TGCGCCAGCAGCCAAGATCGTAGGCCCCCCACAGATACGCGGTATTTT. The chain has TRBV4-1 and TRBJ2-3; D uncertain. The CDR3 spans 16 residues. CDR1 and CDR2 (germline): MGHRA, YSYEKL.

V gene TRBV10-1 combines with J gene TRBJ1-1; D is perhaps TRBD1 (5 bases). Germline-derived CDR1 and CDR2 are WNHNN and SYGVQD (reference sequence). This CDR3 contains 13 residues. V was clipped by 2 bases and J by 4 bases, with 8 bases between them. As DNA, the CDR3 is TGCGCCAGCAGTGAGAGGGGCCCCACTGAAGCTTTCTTT. This translates into CASSERGPTEAFF.